Given below is one TCR beta chain in context. This clonotype occurred a few times. It has no known antigen specificity. Base-call qualities are not available, and no considerably larger clone is one nucleotide away. CDR1 and CDR2, per the germline V gene (reference sequence), are LNHNV and YYDKDF. CDR3 length: 16 amino acids, cysteine to phenylalanine. The retained sequence is limited to the CDR3, 48 bases, with the frame set at the first base. V loses 0 bases of germline sequence and J loses 7 bases, and the interval between the two ends is 16 bases. These data belong to a study of CD8 T cells in ankylosing spondylitis (TCRdb year 2017). Looking at the study overall: The study set out to find disease-linked TCR variants by profiling T cell receptor beta repertoires in ankylosing spondylitis patients and healthy donors. Peripheral blood samples were taken, and synovial fluid was additionally collected from ankylosing spondylitis patients. The whole study cohort included over 85 healthy donors and about two dozen ankylosing spondylitis patients. General conclusions and limits of the study: A TCR beta motif of several highly homologous amino acid variants appeared characteristic of blood from ankylosing spondylitis patients. Significant enrichment of the disease-linked clones was reported in matched synovial fluid samples from ankylosing spondylitis patients. Some of the motif variants had been reported before in the synovial fluid and blood of reactive arthritis patients, a finding that suggests common disease-initiation mechanisms. The disease-linked clones showed a CD8+ phenotype and occurred at relatively low frequencies in peripheral blood.

Sequenced using an Illumina HiSeq 2500. TCR beta libraries were prepared by quantitative 5'-RACE with molecular barcodes. The study's processing was this. A new computational method, built on a probabilistic model of VDJ rearrangement, was used to identify disease-linked TCR variants. TCRdb handled the public reads itself, with Q25 trimming in fastp and clone calling in MiXCR, and kept productive beta chains. Under each unique CDR3 protein, matching rows form one entry showing the most common genes and DNA. It is TCRdb's table, rather than the study itself, that gives the V and J calls and clone size. This sample lists about 35,000 distinct CDR3 sequences; about a tenth were detected once. The top ten clonotypes cover approximately 15% of the sample.

The material sequenced was blood, either unsorted or a sorted T cell fraction (not recorded which). The rearranged segments are TRBV15 and TRBJ1-5; no D segment can be confidently identified. This receptor was taken from a male donor with ankylosing spondylitis or in good health (not recorded which). The base sequence is TGTGCCACCAGCAGAGATCGGGTGGGAGTGGGACAGCCCCAGCATTTT. This translates into CATSRDRVGVGQPQHF.